The 9 T cell receptor beta chains below were found in one sample sequenced in a study of T-cell reconstitution after alpha-beta-depleted transplantation in children (TCRdb year 2016). Library generation was performed with PCR. Sequenced using an Illumina HiSeq 2500. Molecular barcoding was employed in the preparation of TCR libraries, with unique molecular identifiers being used to normalize TCRbeta repertoire quantification. The public reads were run again by TCRdb, first through fastp at Q25 and then through MiXCR, and only productive beta chains were kept. Here each entry gathers all rows of one CDR3 protein and keeps the most common genes and DNA. This sample gives fewer than 130,000 distinct CDR3 sequences in total; over 9% of them show up just once. The ten largest account for 6.5% to 9.5% of the sample. This material consisted of PBMCs from the stem cell graft donor, taken from the stem cell graft. These receptors all stem from a human donor who donated a stem cell graft to a child with acute lymphoblastic leukemia.

The sample holds many counts of this clonotype. The J gene is TRBJ2-1, the V gene TRBV5-1; TRBD2 matches 9 bases. The germline CDR1 and CDR2 sequences are SGHRS and YFSETQ. This CDR3 has 15 residues. The ends lost 5 bases at V and 5 bases at J; junction bases unmatched: 8. CDR3 nucleotide sequence: TGCGCCAGCAGAGGTAGTAGCGGGGGACACAATGAGCAGTTCTTC. Amino acids: CASRGSSGGHNEQFF.

This clonotype has ten or more counts. The CDR3 loop reads CASSDRGAWSYGYTF. The CDR3 DNA reads TGTGCCAGCAGTGACCGGGGGGCTTGGAGCTATGGCTACACCTTC. The chain links TRBV6-1 to TRBJ1-2; possibly TRBD1 for D (6 bases). The ends were cut back, 3 bases at V and 4 bases at J, with 15 bases in the middle. The CDR3 consists of 15 residues. Germline loops: CDR1 MNHNS, CDR2 SASEGT.

This clonotype was observed at least ten times. This chain connects TRBV12-3 or TRBV12-4 to TRBJ1-2, with 7 bases fitting TRBD1. The CDR3 runs 13 residues. The V and J ends lost 5 bases and 5 bases, in that order; junction bases with no gene match: 5. The CDR3 reads CASSPDRSYGYTF. CDR3 bases: TGTGCCAGCAGTCCGGACAGGTCGTATGGCTACACCTTC.

This clonotype has at least ten counts. The CDR3 is CASSTRPNSGSTYEQYF. CDR3 DNA: TGTGCCAGCAGTACCAGACCAAATAGCGGATCGACCTACGAGCAGTACTTC. The rearrangement links TRBV6-2 or TRBV6-3 to TRBJ2-7; a possible D gene is TRBD2 (6 bases). Trimming removed 5 bases from V and 2 bases from J, with 22 bases in between. This CDR3 region has 17 residues. CDR1 and CDR2 (germline): MNHEY, SVGEGT.

This clonotype was counted many times. The J gene is TRBJ2-3, the V gene TRBV7-8; 11 bases line up with TRBD1. The CDR3 is 17 residues long. The trim removed 5 bases at V and 1 base at J, leaving 8 bases unmatched. The germline V gene has CDR1 SGHVS and CDR2 FQNEAQ. This CDR3 reads CASSLRTGGAGTDTQYF. The DNA for the CDR3 is TGTGCCAGCAGCCTAAGGACAGGGGGCGCGGGCACAGATACGCAGTATTTT.

This clonotype was seen many times. V is TRBV12-3 or TRBV12-4 and J is TRBJ2-6; D ambiguous. Between the trimmed V and J ends, which lost 1 base and 0 bases, there was a span of 4 bases. The CDR3 has 15 residues. The CDR3 nucleotides read TGTGCCAGCAGTTTAGAAGGCTCTGGGGCCAACGTCCTGACTTTC. Its translation is CASSLEGSGANVLTF.

This clonotype has a count of ten or more. The V and J genes are TRBV20-1 and TRBJ1-2; no definite D call. Germline V gives CDR1 DFQATT, CDR2 SNEGSKA (reference sequence). The CDR3 has 14 residues. Trimming removed 3 bases from V and 2 bases from J, with 13 bases in between. CDR3 DNA sequence: TGCAGTGCTAGGGAGCTAACGTTGAACTATGGCTACACCTTC. Translated, it gives CSARELTLNYGYTF.

This rearrangement joins TRBV11-2 to TRBJ2-3; D possibly uses TRBD1 or TRBD2 (5 bases each). Trimming cost V 0 bases and J 0 bases, with 13 bases left between them. Germline V CDR1 and CDR2: SGHAT, FQNNGV. This CDR3 has 17 amino acids. CDR3 amino acids: CASSLDGTTTSTDTQYF. CDR3 DNA: TGTGCCAGCAGCTTAGACGGGACGACCACTAGCACAGATACGCAGTATTTT.

This clonotype was picked up many times. This sequence joins TRBV11-2 and TRBJ2-7, with D unresolved. The CDR3 consists of 14 residues. Trimming pared 1 base from V and 6 bases from J, leaving 13 bases between. Germline CDR1 SGHAT, CDR2 FQNNGV. CDR3 coding DNA: TGTGCCAGCAGCTTAGTCAACGGTCTCGGCGAGCAGTACTTC. Amino acids: CASSLVNGLGEQYF.